This TCR beta chain was observed in a study of blood T cell repertoires in COVID-19. At the level of the study: PBMCs, B-cell-depleted T cells, or T cells were the source of the cDNA or gDNA that made up the material.

This clone has just one count. This table comes from immunoSEQ multiplex PCR, and its TCRdb copy is limited to in-frame clones, with some not included. The table lists roughly 300,000 clones, around 87% of them singletons. Trimming shortened V by 1 base and J by 6 bases, and 13 bases separated the two germline ends. CDR3 length equals 14 residues. Looked up from germline, CDR1 is LGHDT and CDR2 is YNNKEL (reference sequence). The TCR comes from a woman aged 45-60 years who had recovered from COVID-19. Sequencing was performed on peripheral blood. The J gene is TRBJ2-7, the V gene TRBV3-1 (or the pseudogene TRBV3-2); TRBD2 might be the D (5 bases). CDR3 nucleotide sequence: TGTGCCAGCAGCCAAGTTCTAGGGAGAGGCGAGCAGTACTTC. It is translated as CASSQVLGRGEQYF.